Described below is a single TCR beta chain sequence and its context. Its antigen is still unknown. The read comes to an end 3 residues before the CDR3 does, leaving the germline J gene to fill in the end. Both groups were predominantly of Caucasian heritage. The sample originates from a study of T cell clonality in common variable immunodeficiency. Overall study findings and caveats: CVID subjects shared fewer TCRbeta clones than healthy controls did. T cell subpopulation sequencing would be needed to explain CVID clonality.

Method: immunoSEQ multiplex PCR; TCRdb's copy keeps in-frame clones and lacks some. The sample includes tens of thousands of clones, none of them occurring once. CDR1 SEHNR and CDR2 FQNEAQ come from the germline V gene (reference sequence). This CDR3 has 13 amino acids. The TCR sequence derives from a person aged 18-70 years in good health. The chain joins TRBV7-9 to TRBJ1-2; D ambiguous. Material for sequencing was peripheral blood mononuclear cells. CDR3 sequence: CASSQLVLDTYTF. The CDR3 bases that were read are TGTGCCAGCAGCCAACTAGTTTTAGATACC.